The next 30 T cell receptor beta chains were all read from a single sample in a study of blood T cells in healthy people across ages. The use of a sample-barcoded 5' primer and a J-beta primer mix characterized a second PCR of 7 to 11 cycles. One entry per CDR3 protein, called by TCRdb with MiXCR from the 5' RACE reads. This sample has some 1 million distinct CDR3 sequences; more than 40% occur once, and the top ten carry approximately 19%. The sample comprised blood. These receptors were taken from a woman aged 55-69 years in good health.

Concerning this clonotype: One end of the junction fails to match germline, which may point to a read error. The chain employs TRBV15 and TRBJ2-1; 9 bases map to TRBD2. The CDR3 is 16 residues long. Germline values: CDR1 LNHNV, CDR2 YYDKDF (reference sequence). The CDR3 DNA reads TGTGCCACCAGCAGAGATGTAGCGGGAGTTGACAATGGGCAGTTCTTC. Protein: CATSRDVAGVDNGQFF.

The chain combines TRBV27 with TRBJ1-1; D is unclear. Germline values: CDR1 MNHEY, CDR2 SMNVEV (reference sequence). V was pared by 5 bases and J by 6 bases, with 16 bases between. The CDR3 extends over 14 amino acids. DNA for the CDR3: TGTGCCAGCAGTGCCGCCGTGGGGTCCCCTGAAGCTTTCTTT. This translates into CASSAAVGSPEAFF.

V is TRBV4-2 and J is TRBJ2-1, with TRBD2 matching over 7 bases. TRBJ2-7 matches the DNA end more closely, so the J call is doubtful. The CDR3 loop spans 15 amino acids. Germline V gives CDR1 LGHNA, CDR2 YNFKEQ. The CDR3 DNA reads as TGTGCCAGCAGCTGGGGAGGGAGCTCCTACAATGAGCAGTACTTC. Translated: CASSWGGSSYNEQYF.

The rearrangement joins TRBV15 to TRBJ2-1, with 8 nucleotides matching TRBD2. Trimming removed 0 bases from V and 8 bases from J; junction bases left unmatched: 9. Germline CDR1 reads LNHNV; CDR2 reads YYDKDF (reference sequence). This CDR3 is 16 amino acids long. CDR3 sequence: CATSRDPSGSQDEQFF. CDR3 coding DNA: TGTGCCACCAGCAGAGATCCCAGCGGGAGCCAGGATGAGCAGTTCTTC.

V and J are TRBV20-1 and TRBJ2-1; 12 nucleotides align to TRBD2. The V and J ends lost 5 bases and 9 bases, in that order; junction bases with no gene match: 17. The CDR3 spans 17 residues. Germline lookup yields CDR1 DFQATT and CDR2 SNEGSKA (reference sequence). This CDR3 is CSARRQTSGSWGGEQFF. CDR3 DNA sequence: TGCAGTGCTCGGCGGCAGACTAGCGGGAGTTGGGGCGGTGAGCAGTTCTTC.

This clonotype has only a few counts. The chain is built from TRBV20-1 and TRBJ1-4; D may be TRBD1 (5 bases). In germline, CDR1 is DFQATT, CDR2 SNEGSKA (reference sequence). V lost 6 bases and J lost 4, with 12 bases in between. The CDR3 loop spans 13 amino acids. CDR3 DNA sequence: TGCAGTGCCGTTCGGGGGATTAATGAAAAACTGTTTTTT. It translates to CSAVRGINEKLFF.

V usage is TRBV29-1 and J usage is TRBJ2-1; 9 bases line up with TRBD1. The CDR3 length is 15 residues. CDR1 is SQVTM, CDR2 ANQGSEA, per germline. The junction had 6 bases not matched to a gene; V was cut back by 0 bases and J by 6 bases. CDR3 residues: CSVEDPGQGFNEQFF. The CDR3 DNA reads TGCAGCGTTGAAGATCCGGGACAGGGTTTCAATGAGCAGTTCTTC.

The V and J genes are TRBV6-5 and TRBJ1-4; D ambiguous. The CDR3 sequence is 14 residues long. Germline lookup yields CDR1 MNHEY and CDR2 SVGAGI. V lost 2 bases, J lost 7 bases, and 11 bases lay in between. Here the CDR3 DNA reads TGTGCCAGCAGTTACCAGAGCCGGGGTGAAAAACTGTTTTTT. Translation gives CASSYQSRGEKLFF.

The gene calls are TRBV7-6 and TRBJ2-7; 11 bases line up with TRBD1. This CDR3 comprises 16 residues. The junction had 8 bases not matched to a gene; V was cut back by 1 base and J by 6 bases. Per germline, CDR1 SGHVS and CDR2 FNYEAQ. The CDR3 here is CASSLGGGDRGSEQYF. DNA for the CDR3: TGTGCCAGCAGCTTAGGAGGGGGGGACAGGGGGTCCGAGCAGTACTTC.

V and J are TRBV28 and TRBJ1-2; possible D gene TRBD1, 5 bases. The germline V gene encodes CDR1 MDHEN and CDR2 SYDVKM. The CDR3 sequence is 15 residues long. Trimming shortened V by 6 bases and J by 4 bases, and 18 bases separated the two germline ends. The CDR3 here is CASRAQDPLGYGYTF. The CDR3 bases are TGTGCCAGCAGAGCACAGGACCCTTTGGGCTATGGCTACACCTTC.

V is TRBV9 and J is TRBJ2-7; unclear D gene. The CDR3 runs 16 residues. Germline loops: CDR1 SGDLS, CDR2 YYNGEE. V lost 0 bases to trimming and J lost 3 bases, with 16 bases between them. CDR3 nucleotide sequence: TGTGCCAGCAGCGTAGTTCCGGATTTGCCAAACTACGAGCAGTACTTC. This sequence encodes CASSVVPDLPNYEQYF.

This clonotype was recorded only once. An end of the junction differs from the germline gene, which may be a read error. V usage is TRBV29-1 and J usage is TRBJ2-7; 14 bases fit TRBD2. The J call may be in error: the DNA end matches TRBJ2-5 better. CDR1 and CDR2 from the germline V gene are SQVTM and ANQGSEA. CDR3 length: 19 residues. CDR3 DNA sequence: TGCAGCGCTGAAGAGAGGATAAAGGGGACTAGCGGGAGCGGGGAGACCCAGTACTTC. Translation: CSAEERIKGTSGSGETQYF.

There are a few counts of this clonotype. The chain recombines TRBV4-2 with TRBJ2-1, with D possibly being TRBD2 (6 bases). CDR1 and CDR2 (germline): LGHNA, YNFKEQ. Trimming left V 7 bases short and J 1 base short, with 11 bases between. The CDR3 spans 14 residues. The DNA for the CDR3 is TGTGCCAGCATGACTAGTGGGTCCTACAATGAGCAGTTCTTC. Translation: CASMTSGSYNEQFF.

The chain joins TRBV4-2 to TRBJ2-5; possibly TRBD2 for D (6 bases). Germline CDR1 reads LGHNA; CDR2 reads YNFKEQ. The CDR3 length is 15 residues. Trimming left V 4 bases short and J 11 bases short, with 23 bases between. The CDR3 loop is CASSLTTLARDEQYF. Here the CDR3 DNA reads TGTGCCAGCAGCCTGACGACCCTAGCGCGCGATGAGCAGTACTTC.

This chain links TRBV12-3 or TRBV12-4 with TRBJ1-2; 8 bases are shared with TRBD1. The length of the CDR3 is 15 residues. The trim removed 6 bases at V and 3 bases at J, leaving 9 bases unmatched. This CDR3 reads CASRPPGGADYGYTF. The CDR3 nucleotides read TGTGCCAGCAGACCACCAGGGGGCGCCGACTATGGCTACACCTTC.

V gene TRBV27 combines with J gene TRBJ2-4; the match to TRBD2 covers 7 bases. The CDR3 runs 17 residues. Germline trimming cut 0 bases from V and 1 base from J; bases unmatched to any gene: 6. The germline V gene encodes CDR1 MNHEY and CDR2 SMNVEV (reference sequence). The DNA of the CDR3 is TGTGCCAGCAGTTTATCGGGAGGGTTTGGGGCCAAAAACATTCAGTACTTC. It specifies CASSLSGGFGAKNIQYF.

This chain uses TRBV7-8 with TRBJ2-4; D ambiguous. This CDR3 has 15 residues. From germline, CDR1 is SGHVS and CDR2 FQNEAQ. V lost 4 bases to trimming and J lost 2 bases, with 12 bases between them. The CDR3 region has the DNA TGTGCCAGCAGCTCCCCCCCAGGCTCCAAAAACATTCAGTACTTC. Amino acids: CASSSPPGSKNIQYF.

The rearrangement joins TRBV7-9 to TRBJ2-3; 12 bases map to TRBD2. J was trimmed by 6 bases and V by 4 bases; bases with no gene match: 8. This CDR3 region has 16 residues. CDR1 and CDR2 (germline): SEHNR, FQNEAQ (reference sequence). This chain's CDR3 is CASSSPGLAGRDTQYF. CDR3 nucleotides: TGTGCCAGCAGCTCACCGGGACTAGCGGGCAGGGATACGCAGTATTTT.

This clonotype has a single count. The chain uses TRBV20-1 and TRBJ2-7, with D perhaps matching TRBD2 (5 bases). There are 14 residues in the CDR3. The germline CDR1 and CDR2 sequences are DFQATT and SNEGSKA (reference sequence). V gave up 6 bases and J gave up 10 bases, with 25 bases separating them. The CDR3 sequence is CSAKAPDVSGTQYF. The CDR3 DNA reads TGCAGTGCAAAAGCCCCGGATGTGAGCGGTACCCAGTACTTC.

The chain is built from TRBV6-6 and TRBJ1-1; 8 bases are a match to TRBD1. CDR1 is MNHNY and CDR2 is SVGAGI in the germline V gene (reference sequence). V was pared by 6 bases and J by 4 bases, with 4 bases of the junction left unmatched. The CDR3 is made up of 13 amino acids. In DNA form, the CDR3 reads TGTGCCAGCAGAGCAGGGGGCCTCACTGAAGCTTTCTTT. The encoded protein is CASRAGGLTEAFF.

The J gene is TRBJ2-1, the V gene TRBV5-1, with 9 nucleotides matching TRBD2. The J call may not be correct, given that the DNA end is closer to TRBJ2-7. The CDR3 is 15 amino acids. Germline assignment: CDR1 SGHRS and CDR2 YFSETQ. The CDR3 spells CASSLKTSGYNEQYF. The CDR3 DNA reads as TGCGCCAGCAGCTTGAAGACTAGCGGATACAATGAGCAGTACTTC.

The chain links TRBV20-1 to TRBJ2-1, with D unresolved. The end of the DNA fits TRBJ2-7 better, so the J call may be wrong. Germline CDR1 reads DFQATT; CDR2 reads SNEGSKA (reference sequence). The CDR3 length is 15 residues. CDR3 sequence reads: CSANKSPSSYNEQYF. The DNA of the CDR3 is TGCAGTGCCAACAAGAGCCCAAGCTCCTACAATGAGCAGTACTTC.

This clonotype was detected a few times. V usage is TRBV12-3 or TRBV12-4 and J usage is TRBJ2-5, with D possibly matching TRBD2 (5 bases). The J call may be mistaken, given a closer DNA end match to TRBJ2-7. The CDR3 is made up of 14 amino acids. The CDR3 coding sequence is TGTGCCAGCAGTTTAGGGTGGGTCGGGAACGAGCAGTACTTC. Translating it yields CASSLGWVGNEQYF.

The chain couples TRBV7-2 to TRBJ1-2, with 9 bases identical to TRBD1. This CDR3 has 14 residues. CDR1 is SGHTA and CDR2 is FQGNSA in the germline V gene. Germline trimming cut 3 bases from V and 6 bases from J; bases unmatched to any gene: 5. DNA of the CDR3: TGTGCCAGCAGCTTCACAGGGGGCTTTAATGGCTACACCTTC. As protein: CASSFTGGFNGYTF. Drawing the rest from reference TRBV7-2 and TRBJ1-2, the complete variable domain is GAGVSQSPSNKVTEKGKDVELRCDPISGHTALYWYRQSLGQGLEFLIYFQGNSAPDKSGLPSDRFSAERTGGSVSTLTIQRTQQEDSAVYLCASSFTGGFNGYTFGSGTRLTVV.

This clonotype was detected a few times. This chain joins TRBV27 and TRBJ1-2; TRBD1 matches 11 bases. V was pared by 4 bases and J by 4 bases, with 11 bases of the junction left unmatched. Germline V lookup: CDR1 MNHEY, CDR2 SMNVEV (reference sequence). The CDR3 has 17 residues. The chain's CDR3 is CASSSYGSGQGAYGYTF. Here the CDR3 DNA reads TGTGCCAGCAGTTCCTATGGGAGCGGACAGGGGGCCTATGGCTACACCTTC.

V and J are TRBV2 and TRBJ2-1, with unresolved D. Trimming shortened V by 8 bases and J by 2 bases, and 7 bases separated the two germline ends. The germline CDR1 and CDR2 sequences are SNHLY and FYNNEI. The CDR3 has 12 residues. The CDR3 region is CASGWAYNEQFF. The CDR3 nucleotides are TGTGCCAGCGGCTGGGCCTACAATGAGCAGTTCTTC.

J is TRBJ2-2 and V is TRBV5-5; the D gene is possibly TRBD2 (5 bases). This CDR3 region has 17 residues. Trimming pared 0 bases from V and 4 bases from J, leaving 16 bases between. CDR1 and CDR2 from the germline V gene are SGHKS and YYEKEE (reference sequence). This chain's CDR3 is CASSLAAHLSGTGELFF. The CDR3 nucleotides read TGTGCCAGCAGCTTGGCCGCGCACCTGAGCGGCACCGGGGAGCTGTTTTTT.

V is TRBV29-1 and J is TRBJ2-3, with TRBD2 identical over 9 bases. This CDR3 comprises 14 residues. In germline, CDR1 is SQVTM, CDR2 ANQGSEA. The ends lost 6 bases at V and 1 base at J; junction bases unmatched: 5. The CDR3 region is CSVSGRRGTDTQYF. CDR3 nucleotides: TGCAGCGTCAGCGGGAGGAGGGGCACAGATACGCAGTATTTT.

V is TRBV15 and J is TRBJ2-3, with 7 bases aligning to TRBD1. The V and J ends lost 0 bases and 1 base, in that order; junction bases with no gene match: 1. This CDR3 is 15 amino acids long. CDR1 and CDR2 from the germline V gene are LNHNV and YYDKDF (reference sequence). The CDR3 reads CATSRDQGGTDTQYF. In DNA, the CDR3 is TGTGCCACCAGCAGAGACCAGGGGGGCACAGATACGCAGTATTTT.

The rearrangement links TRBV24-1 to TRBJ2-7, with D possibly TRBD1 on 6 matching bases. CDR3 length equals 14 residues. CDR1 and CDR2 from the germline V gene are KGHDR and SFDVKD. Trimming left V 2 bases short and J 6 bases short, with 13 bases between. CDR3 sequence: CATSDSQGRGEQYF. The CDR3 coding sequence is TGTGCCACCAGTGATTCACAGGGTAGAGGCGAGCAGTACTTC.